The rows below give T cell receptor beta chains drawn from one sample of a study of blood T cells in healthy people across ages. TCRdb independently ran MiXCR on the 5' RACE reads; one entry per CDR3 protein. This table holds roughly 1.9 million distinct CDR3 sequences, 39% found once. Sample: blood. All receptors derive from a human donor in good health. CDR3s include the opening cysteine and the closing phenylalanine or tryptophan. Each record gives: J gene, clone size, V gene, D gene, CDR3 DNA, CDR3 protein. A D gene is named only where the DNA matches it firmly. Only some rows state a clone size, as once, few, many or a class for expanded clones.

J gene: TRBJ1-2
clone size: -
V gene: TRBV6-2/TRBV6-3
D gene: -
CDR3 DNA: TGTGCCAGCAGTTACACCCCAGGACAGATGTCTAACTATGGCTACACCTTC
CDR3 protein: CASSYTPGQMSNYGYTF

J gene: TRBJ1-4
clone size: -
V gene: TRBV12-3/TRBV12-4
D gene: -
CDR3 DNA: TGTGCCAGCAGTTTACAAAGAGGTCGGGAAAAACTGTTTTTT
CDR3 protein: CASSLQRGREKLFF

J gene: TRBJ1-4
clone size: -
V gene: TRBV12-3/TRBV12-4
D gene: -
CDR3 DNA: TGTGCCAGCAGTTCCACCATGTTGGGGACGGCTAATGAAAAACTGTTTTTT
CDR3 protein: CASSSTMLGTANEKLFF

J gene: TRBJ2-1
clone size: -
V gene: TRBV5-1
D gene: -
CDR3 DNA: TGCGCCAGCAGCCCCGAAACAGGGTATCTGTCCAATGAGCAGTTCTTC
CDR3 protein: CASSPETGYLSNEQFF

J gene: TRBJ2-5
clone size: few
V gene: TRBV7-9
D gene: TRBD1
CDR3 DNA: TGTGCCAGCTCTCCGTTCGGACAGGGGATGTTAGAGACCCAGTACTTC
CDR3 protein: CASSPFGQGMLETQYF

J gene: TRBJ2-3
clone size: -
V gene: TRBV6-1
D gene: TRBD1
CDR3 DNA: TGTGCCAGCAGCAGCGGGACAGGGCTAGATAAGCAGTATTTT
CDR3 protein: CASSSGTGLDKQYF

J gene: TRBJ2-7
clone size: -
V gene: TRBV5-8
D gene: -
CDR3 DNA: TGTGCCAGCAGCTTGCATCGGCAGGGCTCCCACGAGCAGTACTTC
CDR3 protein: CASSLHRQGSHEQYF

J gene: TRBJ2-1
clone size: -
V gene: TRBV6-2/TRBV6-3
D gene: TRBD1
CDR3 DNA: TGTGCCAGCAGTTACGATGGGACAGGTCAATACAATGAGCAGTTCTTC
CDR3 protein: CASSYDGTGQYNEQFF

J gene: TRBJ2-1
clone size: few
V gene: TRBV20-1
D gene: -
CDR3 DNA: TGCAGTGCTAGTGGAGGGGGGGACTACAATGAGCAGTTCTTC
CDR3 protein: CSASGGGDYNEQFF

J gene: TRBJ1-2
clone size: -
V gene: TRBV7-9
D gene: -
CDR3 DNA: TGTGCCAGCAGCGGAAGAGACATTTTGCGCTATGGCTACACCTTC
CDR3 protein: CASSGRDILRYGYTF

J gene: TRBJ2-1
clone size: -
V gene: TRBV11-2
D gene: TRBD2
CDR3 DNA: TGTGCCAGCAGCTGGGTAATCACAGCGGGACTTACCACAAGCTCCTACAATGAGCAGTTCTTC
CDR3 protein: CASSWVITAGLTTSSYNEQFF

J gene: TRBJ2-7
clone size: few
V gene: TRBV2
D gene: TRBD2
CDR3 DNA: TGTGCCAGCAGTGAAGCCCCCGGGAGGGGTAACGAGCAGTACTTC
CDR3 protein: CASSEAPGRGNEQYF

J gene: TRBJ1-4
clone size: -
V gene: TRBV20-1
D gene: -
CDR3 DNA: TGCAGTGCTAGAGATCCTACCGCCAGAAAACTGTTTTTT
CDR3 protein: CSARDPTARKLFF

J gene: TRBJ2-7
clone size: once
V gene: TRBV14
D gene: TRBD2
CDR3 DNA: TGTGCCAGCAGCCAAGGTTTGACTAGCGGTATCTACGAGCAGTACTTC
CDR3 protein: CASSQGLTSGIYEQYF

J gene: TRBJ1-3
clone size: once
V gene: TRBV4-3
D gene: TRBD1
CDR3 DNA: TGCGCCAGCAGCCAAGACTGGGCAGGGGGTGGAAACACCATATATTTT
CDR3 protein: CASSQDWAGGGNTIYF

J gene: TRBJ1-1
clone size: once
V gene: TRBV7-9
D gene: -
CDR3 DNA: TGTTCCAGCAGCCAGAAGGGGACTGAAGCTTTCTTT
CDR3 protein: CSSSQKGTEAFF

J gene: TRBJ2-7
clone size: -
V gene: TRBV7-2
D gene: -
CDR3 DNA: TGTGCCAGCAGCCCCCAACGACTAGTTGGCGAGCAGTACTTC
CDR3 protein: CASSPQRLVGEQYF

J gene: TRBJ2-3
clone size: -
V gene: TRBV13
D gene: -
CDR3 DNA: TGTGCCAGCAGCCAGTGGGGGCCCACAGATACGCAGTATTTT
CDR3 protein: CASSQWGPTDTQYF

J gene: TRBJ2-7
clone size: -
V gene: TRBV10-3
D gene: -
CDR3 DNA: TGTGCCATCAGTTTCGACATTACCGGTTCCTACGAGCAGTACTTC
CDR3 protein: CAISFDITGSYEQYF

J gene: TRBJ2-3
clone size: -
V gene: TRBV14
D gene: TRBD2
CDR3 DNA: TGTGCCAGCAGCCAAGTAAGGGCCATAACTAGCGGGGGCACAGATACGCAGTATTTT
CDR3 protein: CASSQVRAITSGGTDTQYF

J gene: TRBJ2-1
clone size: -
V gene: TRBV7-3
D gene: -
CDR3 DNA: TGTGCCAGCAACTTACGGCCAGGACAAACCAATGAGCAGTTCTTC
CDR3 protein: CASNLRPGQTNEQFF

J gene: TRBJ1-2
clone size: once
V gene: TRBV2
D gene: TRBD1
CDR3 DNA: TGTGCCAGCAGCCCGGGACAGGGATCGACTGGCTACACCTTC
CDR3 protein: CASSPGQGSTGYTF

J gene: TRBJ1-5
clone size: -
V gene: TRBV4-1
D gene: -
CDR3 DNA: TGCGCCAGCAGCCAAGCTTTAAGTTATAGCAATCAGCCCCAGCATTTT
CDR3 protein: CASSQALSYSNQPQHF

J gene: TRBJ1-1
clone size: -
V gene: TRBV2
D gene: -
CDR3 DNA: TGTGCCAGCAGTAAGGCAGGGTATACTGAAGCTTTCTTT
CDR3 protein: CASSKAGYTEAFF

J gene: TRBJ1-6
clone size: -
V gene: TRBV4-2
D gene: TRBD1
CDR3 DNA: TGTGCCAGCAGCCAAGAGAACGACAGGGGTAATTCACCCCTCCACTTT
CDR3 protein: CASSQENDRGNSPLHF

J gene: TRBJ1-2
clone size: few
V gene: TRBV20-1
D gene: -
CDR3 DNA: TGCAGTGCTCCCGACAGGATATATGGCTACACCTTC
CDR3 protein: CSAPDRIYGYTF

J gene: TRBJ2-3
clone size: -
V gene: TRBV13
D gene: TRBD1
CDR3 DNA: TGTGCCAGCAGCACCCGGACAGGGGGTGATACGCAGTATTTT
CDR3 protein: CASSTRTGGDTQYF

J gene: TRBJ2-1
clone size: -
V gene: TRBV15
D gene: TRBD2
CDR3 DNA: TGTGCCACCAGCAGATCCGTAGCGGGATTGTACAATGAGCAGTTCTTC
CDR3 protein: CATSRSVAGLYNEQFF

J gene: TRBJ2-7
clone size: -
V gene: TRBV5-5
D gene: -
CDR3 DNA: TGTGCCAGCACCTACCGGGACGGCGAGCAGTACTTC
CDR3 protein: CASTYRDGEQYF

J gene: TRBJ2-5
clone size: many
V gene: TRBV7-2
D gene: -
CDR3 DNA: TGTGCCAGCACCTTGACGACACCGGAGACCCAGTACTTC
CDR3 protein: CASTLTTPETQYF

J gene: TRBJ2-7
clone size: -
V gene: TRBV4-1
D gene: TRBD2
CDR3 DNA: TGCGTCAGCAGCCAAGCGGGGCAGGTAATTGAGCAGTACTTC
CDR3 protein: CVSSQAGQVIEQYF

J gene: TRBJ1-4
clone size: -
V gene: TRBV6-6
D gene: TRBD1
CDR3 DNA: TGTGCCAGCGCCCTAGGACAGGGGATGGGGAATGAAAAACTGTTTTTT
CDR3 protein: CASALGQGMGNEKLFF

J gene: TRBJ1-5
clone size: -
V gene: TRBV2
D gene: -
CDR3 DNA: TGTGCCAGCAGTGCTGGGTTTGATCAGCCCCAGCATTTT
CDR3 protein: CASSAGFDQPQHF

J gene: TRBJ1-5
clone size: -
V gene: TRBV4-1
D gene: -
CDR3 DNA: TGCGCCAGCAGCCAACAGCCGTCGCACAGCTATAGCAATCAGCCCCAGCATTTT
CDR3 protein: CASSQQPSHSYSNQPQHF

J gene: TRBJ2-7
clone size: few
V gene: TRBV7-2
D gene: -
CDR3 DNA: TGTGCCAGCAGCTTCAACCGGGACACACTCTACGAGCAGTACTTC
CDR3 protein: CASSFNRDTLYEQYF

J gene: TRBJ1-1
clone size: once
V gene: TRBV28
D gene: -
CDR3 DNA: TGTGCCAGCAGTTTGGCAGGGTTAATGGGTTACACTGAAGCTTTCTTT
CDR3 protein: CASSLAGLMGYTEAFF

J gene: TRBJ1-1
clone size: -
V gene: TRBV11-1
D gene: TRBD1
CDR3 DNA: TGTCCCAGCAGCTCCGGGACAGCCCTCGGCACTGAAGCTTTCTTT
CDR3 protein: CPSSSGTALGTEAFF

J gene: TRBJ2-1
clone size: -
V gene: TRBV5-1
D gene: -
CDR3 DNA: TGCGCCAGCAGCTTGGTTGGGGGGCTCGTCCTTAATGAGCAGTTCTTC
CDR3 protein: CASSLVGGLVLNEQFF

J gene: TRBJ2-3
clone size: -
V gene: TRBV20-1
D gene: -
CDR3 DNA: TGCAGTGCTAGCCGGTCTGGCGGAGGTGCAGATACGCAGTATTTT
CDR3 protein: CSASRSGGGADTQYF

J gene: TRBJ1-2
clone size: -
V gene: TRBV7-2
D gene: TRBD1
CDR3 DNA: TGTGCCAGCAGCTTACGGTTGCTGCGGGACAGGGCTCAGGTGAATGGCTACACCTTC
CDR3 protein: CASSLRLLRDRAQVNGYTF

J gene: TRBJ2-1
clone size: -
V gene: TRBV20-1
D gene: -
CDR3 DNA: TGCAGTGCTACGGTAGGGCGGGGAGATGAGCAGTTCTTC
CDR3 protein: CSATVGRGDEQFF

J gene: TRBJ2-1
clone size: -
V gene: TRBV5-6
D gene: TRBD1
CDR3 DNA: TGTGCCGGCAGCATGGGAAGGGGGCGTAACTACAATGAGCAGTTCTTC
CDR3 protein: CAGSMGRGRNYNEQFF

J gene: TRBJ1-2
clone size: -
V gene: TRBV6-6
D gene: TRBD1
CDR3 DNA: TGTGCCAGCGGTTCCGTCCGAACAGGGGGCGACCACTATGGCTACACCTTC
CDR3 protein: CASGSVRTGGDHYGYTF

J gene: TRBJ2-1
clone size: -
V gene: TRBV6-5
D gene: -
CDR3 DNA: TGTGCCAGTGGATCGGTCAATGAGCAGTTCTTC
CDR3 protein: CASGSVNEQFF